One and the same sample provided the 9 T cell receptor beta chains below, sequenced in a study of Graves' ophthalmopathy and Graves' hyperthyroidism. As the template, RNA transcripts were used to amplify TCR beta CDR3 regions. First-round RT-PCR used HTBI primers; second-round multiplex PCR followed. Via MiXCR, TCRdb re-called the multiplex PCR reads, giving one row per CDR3 protein. Of around 1.1 million distinct CDR3 sequences in the sample, roughly 35% were seen once. Input material: peripheral blood or thyroid tissue (not recorded which). Every receptor here comes from an adult man with Graves' hyperthyroidism.

The rearrangement joins TRBV6-5 to TRBJ2-7, with D possibly being TRBD1 (6 bases). V was cut by 5 bases and J by 0 bases, with 14 bases left in between. The germline V gene has CDR1 MNHEY and CDR2 SVGAGI. The CDR3 has 15 amino acids. CDR3 nucleotides: TGTGCCAGCAGTCCGGACAGAAGAGGCTCCTACGAGCAGTACTTC. As protein: CASSPDRRGSYEQYF.

The genes are TRBV29-1 and TRBJ1-5, with TRBD1 identical over 7 bases. Losses at the gene ends were 6 bases for V and 6 bases for J; bases not matched to a gene: 5. This CDR3 is built from 12 residues. Germline lookup yields CDR1 SQVTM and CDR2 ANQGSEA. The CDR3 loop is CSVGTEGQPQHF. The CDR3 nucleotides are TGCAGCGTCGGGACAGAGGGTCAGCCCCAGCATTTT.

The genes are TRBV29-1 and TRBJ2-5, with 9 bases matching TRBD1. The CDR3 spans 13 residues. V shed 6 bases and J 9 bases; nucleotides not matched to a gene: 11. The germline gives CDR1 SQVTM, CDR2 ANQGSEA. As DNA, the CDR3 is TGCAGCGTCGTCGGGGGACAGGGTCAGCCCCAGTACTTC. This gives the protein CSVVGGQGQPQYF.

This clonotype was recorded many times. The genes are TRBV2 and TRBJ1-3; weak D call: TRBD1 (5 bases). Germline values: CDR1 SNHLY, CDR2 FYNNEI. Deletions cut 4 bases from V and 0 bases from J, with 13 bases between. There are 16 residues in the CDR3. Here the CDR3 reads CASSVSDMLSGNTIYF. The CDR3 nucleotides are TGTGCCAGCAGTGTGTCGGACATGCTCTCTGGAAACACCATATATTTT. Full variable domain (outside the CDR3, taken from reference TRBV2 and TRBJ1-3): EPEVTQTPSHQVTQMGQEVILRCVPISNHLYFYWYRQILGQKVEFLVSFYNNEISEKSEIFDDQFSVERPDGSNFTLKIRSTKLEDSAMYFCASSVSDMLSGNTIYFGEGSWLTVV.

Regarding this clonotype: A much larger clone lies a single base off, so this may be a read error. V gene TRBV14 combines with J gene TRBJ1-6; D is unclear. The CDR3 loop spans 14 amino acids. Germline-derived CDR1 and CDR2 are SGHDN and FVKESK. V lost 2 bases, J lost 3 bases, and 5 bases lay in between. CDR3 sequence: CASSQKVYNSPLHF. Here the CDR3 DNA reads TGTGCCAGCAGCCAAAAAGTCTATAATTCACCCCTCCACTTT.

This clonotype came up many times. This chain connects TRBV10-2 to TRBJ1-6; 8 nucleotides match TRBD1. V lost 6 bases and J lost 0; bases outside the gene matches: 13. The CDR3 loop spans 19 amino acids. The germline V gene has CDR1 WSHSY and CDR2 SAAADI. In DNA form, the CDR3 reads TGCGCCAGCAGACCCGTATGGAACAGGGGGATCTCCTATAATTCACCCCTCCACTTT. It yields the protein CASRPVWNRGISYNSPLHF.

This clonotype was detected ten times or more. The V and J genes are TRBV7-9 and TRBJ1-5; D not resolved. Germline V gene data show CDR1 as SEHNR and CDR2 as FQNEAQ (reference sequence). Deletions cut 0 bases from V and 7 bases from J, with 10 bases between. CDR3 length: 14 amino acids. The CDR3 DNA reads TGTGCCAGCAGCTTAGCCCCACCGGGACAGCCCCAGCATTTT. Translation gives CASSLAPPGQPQHF.

This clonotype was seen ten or more times. V usage is TRBV2 and J usage is TRBJ1-6; D is ambiguous. CDR1 and CDR2 (germline): SNHLY, FYNNEI. The CDR3 runs to 14 residues. V shed 6 bases and J shed 5 bases, with 11 bases lying between them. The CDR3 protein is CASSRLNNNSPLHF. CDR3 nucleotides: TGTGCCAGCAGCAGACTCAACAATAATTCACCCCTCCACTTT.

The chain is built from TRBV27 and TRBJ2-7; 8 bases agree with TRBD2. Trimming cost V 5 bases and J 1 base; bases outside gene matches: 7. Germline V gene sequence: CDR1 MNHEY, CDR2 SMNVEV (reference sequence). The CDR3 spans 15 residues. The CDR3 loop reads CASSLRLARSYEQYF. The CDR3, as DNA: TGTGCCAGCAGTCTCCGACTAGCGCGATCCTACGAGCAGTACTTC.